The present TCR beta chain was sequenced within a study of shared clonotypes between healthy human individuals (TCRdb year 2020). Some background on the complete study: The cohort comprised two women and a few men aged 18 to 49 years. Blood TCR repertoires of a handful of healthy adults were deeply sequenced to estimate repertoire size and the extent of clonotype sharing between individuals. To increase sequencing depth and limit assay-specific biases, different laboratories used diverse techniques to prepare libraries and sequence TCR repertoires. Each donor's leukapheresis produced roughly between about 0.9 and 9.5 billion PBMCs.

CDR1 and CDR2, looked up from the germline V gene, are MDHEN and SYDVKM. V loses 7 bases, J loses 5 bases, and the germline ends lie 14 bases apart. Taken from cysteine to phenylalanine, the CDR3 has 13 residues. Kept here is only the CDR3 DNA, which spans 39 bases and is read in frame from base 1. About this clone itself: The clone's antigen remains unknown. Per-nucleotide qualities are absent, and no much larger clonotype sits a single base away.

Healthy HIV-negative adults with no recently reported acute infections or vaccinations were included as donors. Every donor was a Caucasian adult living in Nashville, Tennessee, USA. For unsorted samples, roughly 91 million PBMCs were counted, and genomic DNA was extracted using the QIAamp DNA Blood Mini kit. After blood collection by leukapheresis, PBMCs were isolated using Ficoll-Histopaque density gradient centrifugation and then cryopreserved in the vapor phase of liquid nitrogen. Using the deep immunoSEQ assay, multiplex PCR amplified TCR CDR3 regions from genomic DNA. For each cell subset, the extracted genomic DNA was distributed evenly across all wells of several immunoSEQ 96-well plates, and each plate served as one replicate. For unsorted PBMC, around 330 ng genomic DNA, equal to 32,000 or so T cell genomes, was loaded into each replicate PCR. Ten immunoSEQ deep assay plates were used to sequence unsorted PBMC genomic DNA. Purified libraries were quantified with a Qubit 3.0 fluorometer, sized on a Bioanalyzer 2100, and re-quantified with the KAPA Library Quantification kit. Each immunoSEQ 96-well plate was sequenced on its own single-read 150-cycle Illumina NextSeq 550 flow cell. From the authors' description of their analysis: Because only junctional sequences without quality scores were contained in the immunoSEQ output, filtering matching that applied to full-length reads could not be performed. Sequences were annotated with PyIR, a Python wrapper for IgBLAST v1.9, and V/J genes and CDR3 were assigned using IMGT germline references. Reads were filtered out if the reads had weak V/J assignments (E-value above 1e-6), no CDR3, stop codons, out-of-frame junctions, or ambiguous translated residues. V3J clonotypes were defined as sequences sharing an identical inferred V gene, J gene, and CDR3 amino acid sequence. To compute the percentage overlap between repertoires, the number of shared unique clonotypes was divided by the size of the smaller repertoire. RTK rarefaction, the Chao1 estimator, and Recon v2.1 estimates of unobserved clonotypes were used to assess repertoire richness. TCRdb holds this immuneACCESS table with in-frame rearrangements only. Some clones are missing; in checked studies, unresolved V genes explain under half, and the rest has no known cause. From that table come the V and J calls and clone size; the DNA was used to work out D and trimming. A total of 400,000 to 600,000 clones appear in this sample, roughly 77% of them only once. The leading ten clones occupy approximately 13% of the sample.

What the work shows at the level of the full study, not this receptor alone: Only blood was sampled, and tissue TCR repertoires likely differ from those in blood. The genetic and exposure-history diversity represented was limited by the small number of donors. Pairwise subsampling indicated that sequencing depth was expected to affect the degree of clonotype sharing among donors.

This receptor was identified in a woman between 40 and 50 years old in good health. Some clones in this sample may be carry-over from other donors' samples. The sample consisted of PBMCs. The V and J segments used are TRBV28 and TRBJ2-5; the D gene is unclear. CDR3 reads: CASTASIRETQYF. The DNA sequence is given as TGTGCCAGCACCGCTTCAATCAGGGAGACCCAGTACTTC.